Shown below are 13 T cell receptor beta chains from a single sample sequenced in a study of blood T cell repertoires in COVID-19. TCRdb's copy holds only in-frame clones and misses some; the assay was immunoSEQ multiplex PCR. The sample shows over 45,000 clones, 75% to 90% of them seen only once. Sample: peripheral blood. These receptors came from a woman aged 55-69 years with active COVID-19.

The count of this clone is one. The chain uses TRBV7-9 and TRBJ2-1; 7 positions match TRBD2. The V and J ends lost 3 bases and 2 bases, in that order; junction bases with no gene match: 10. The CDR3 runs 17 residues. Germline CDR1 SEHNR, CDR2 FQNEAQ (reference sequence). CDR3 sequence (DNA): TGTGCCAGCAGCTTTGGTAATCTTCGGGGGGCCTACAATGAGCAGTTCTTC. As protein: CASSFGNLRGAYNEQFF.

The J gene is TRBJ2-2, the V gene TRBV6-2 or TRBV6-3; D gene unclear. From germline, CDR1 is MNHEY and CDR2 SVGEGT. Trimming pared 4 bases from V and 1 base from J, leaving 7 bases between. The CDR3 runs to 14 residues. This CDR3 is CASSFLENTGELFF. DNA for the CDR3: TGTGCCAGCAGTTTCCTAGAGAACACCGGGGAGCTGTTTTTT.

CDR3 DNA sequence: TGTGCCAGCAGTGAGACCCTACAGGGCTCGGTCACCTTC. Its translation: CASSETLQGSVTF. This chain uses TRBV6-4 with TRBJ1-2, with D tentatively TRBD1 (6 bases). The CDR3 is made up of 13 amino acids. V dropped 3 bases and J dropped 13 bases, with 18 bases sitting between them. The V gene's germline CDR1 is MRHNA and CDR2 SNTAGT.

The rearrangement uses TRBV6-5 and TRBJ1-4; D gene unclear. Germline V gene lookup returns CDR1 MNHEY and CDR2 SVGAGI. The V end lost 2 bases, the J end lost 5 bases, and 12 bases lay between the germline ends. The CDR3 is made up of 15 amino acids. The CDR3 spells CASSYRTPGNEKLFF. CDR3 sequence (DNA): TGTGCCAGCAGTTACCGGACTCCTGGGAATGAAAAACTGTTTTTT.

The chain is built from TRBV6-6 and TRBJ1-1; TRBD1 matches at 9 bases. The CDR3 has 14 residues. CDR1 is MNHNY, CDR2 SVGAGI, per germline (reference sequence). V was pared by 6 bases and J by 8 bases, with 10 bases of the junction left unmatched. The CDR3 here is CASSLVRTGAEAFF. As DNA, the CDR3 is TGTGCCAGCAGCCTCGTCCGGACAGGGGCGGAAGCTTTCTTT.

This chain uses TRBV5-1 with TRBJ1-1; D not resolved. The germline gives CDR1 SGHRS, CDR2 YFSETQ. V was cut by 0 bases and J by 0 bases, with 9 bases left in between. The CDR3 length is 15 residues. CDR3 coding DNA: TGCGCCAGCAGCTTGGGAGGCAGCATGAACACTGAAGCTTTCTTT. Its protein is CASSLGGSMNTEAFF.

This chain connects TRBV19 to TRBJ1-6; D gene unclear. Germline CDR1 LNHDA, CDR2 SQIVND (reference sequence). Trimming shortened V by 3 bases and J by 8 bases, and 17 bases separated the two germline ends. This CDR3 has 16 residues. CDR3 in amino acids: CASSITRGFWDSPLHF. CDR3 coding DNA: TGTGCCAGTAGTATTACGCGCGGGTTCTGGGATTCACCCCTCCACTTT.

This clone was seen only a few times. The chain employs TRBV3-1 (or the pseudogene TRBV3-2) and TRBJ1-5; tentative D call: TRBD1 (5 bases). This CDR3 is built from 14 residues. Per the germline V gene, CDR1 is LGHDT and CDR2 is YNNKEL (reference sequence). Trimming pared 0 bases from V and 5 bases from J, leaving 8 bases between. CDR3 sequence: CASSQDARDQPQHF. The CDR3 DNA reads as TGTGCCAGCAGCCAAGACGCCAGGGATCAGCCCCAGCATTTT.

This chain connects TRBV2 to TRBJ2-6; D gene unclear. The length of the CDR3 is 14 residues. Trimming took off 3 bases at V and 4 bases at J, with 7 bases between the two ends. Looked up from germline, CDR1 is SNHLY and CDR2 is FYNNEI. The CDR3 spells CASSEILGANVLTF. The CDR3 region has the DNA TGTGCCAGCAGTGAGATCCTAGGGGCCAACGTCCTGACTTTC.

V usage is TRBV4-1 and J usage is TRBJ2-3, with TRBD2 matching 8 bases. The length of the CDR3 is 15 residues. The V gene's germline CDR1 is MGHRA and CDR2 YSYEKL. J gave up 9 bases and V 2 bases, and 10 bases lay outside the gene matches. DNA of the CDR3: TGCGCCAGCAGCCAAACGCGCGGGGGGACTATCACGCAGTATTTT. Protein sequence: CASSQTRGGTITQYF.

CDR3 DNA sequence: TGTGCCAGCAGCGAGGCTGGCTATGGCTACACCTTC. This translates into CASSEAGYGYTF. This chain links TRBV11-2 with TRBJ1-2, with D uncertain. The CDR3 spans 12 residues. Germline values: CDR1 SGHAT, CDR2 FQNNGV. Trimming cost V 5 bases and J 4 bases, with 8 bases left between them.

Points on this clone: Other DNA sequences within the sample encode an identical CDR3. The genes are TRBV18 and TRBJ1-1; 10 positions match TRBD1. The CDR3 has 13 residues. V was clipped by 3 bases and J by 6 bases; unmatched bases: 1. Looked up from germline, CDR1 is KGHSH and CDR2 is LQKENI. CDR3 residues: CASSPGQGAEAFF. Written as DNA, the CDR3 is TGTGCCAGCTCACCCGGACAGGGGGCTGAAGCTTTCTTT.

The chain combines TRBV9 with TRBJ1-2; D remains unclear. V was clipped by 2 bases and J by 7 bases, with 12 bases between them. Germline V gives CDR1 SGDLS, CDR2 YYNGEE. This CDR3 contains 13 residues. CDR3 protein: CASSVPGMGGYTF. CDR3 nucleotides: TGTGCCAGCAGCGTCCCGGGGATGGGTGGCTACACCTTC. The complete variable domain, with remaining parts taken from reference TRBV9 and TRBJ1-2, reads DSGVTQTPKHLITATGQRVTLRCSPRSGDLSVYWYQQSLDQGLQFLIQYYNGEERAKGNILERFSAQQFPDLHSELNLSSLELGDSALYFCASSVPGMGGYTFGSGTRLTVV.